The clone carrying this T cell receptor beta chain came up once. Sequenced by immunoSEQ multiplex PCR; TCRdb stores in-frame clones only, minus some. This sample has 30,000 to 35,000 clones; 85% to 90% occur once, and the top ten carry about 64%. This entry belongs to a study of blood T cell repertoires in COVID-19. Study summary: Samples of COVID-19 (acute and convalescent) were obtained from the United States, Italy and Spain. T cells, B-cell-depleted T cells, or PBMCs provided the cDNA or gDNA that served as material.

Trimming removed 0 bases at V and 6 bases at J, with 7 bases between. This CDR3 contains 13 residues. The germline CDR1 and CDR2 sequences are SGDLS and YYNGEE. The sequence derives from a man in his sixties or seventies with acute or convalescent COVID-19. The rearrangement joins TRBV9 to TRBJ2-1; D remains unclear. Sequencing was carried out using peripheral blood. Here the CDR3 DNA reads TGTGCCAGCAGCGTAGCTACCTTCAATGAGCAGTTCTTC. It encodes CASSVATFNEQFF.